These 10 T cell receptor beta chains were sequenced from one sample in a study of cytomegalovirus exposure and HLA in healthy donors. The protocol was immunoSEQ multiplex PCR, while the TCRdb copy is restricted to in-frame clones and leaves out a portion. The repertoire holds about 330,000 clones, just over 85% seen once, with 0.84% in the top ten. The sample was PBMCs. The receptors come from a woman between 18 and 29 years old in good health and CMV-seronegative.

The V gene is TRBV5-6, the J gene TRBJ2-7; TRBD1 matches 7 bases. Germline lookup yields CDR1 SGHDT and CDR2 YYEEEE. Trimming took 1 base from V and 9 from J; bases not matched to a gene: 10. The CDR3 is 14 residues long. The CDR3 DNA reads TGTGCCAGCAGCTTGAGGCAGGGGGTCTTGGGGCAGTACTTC. Protein product: CASSLRQGVLGQYF.

The chain carries TRBV29-1 and TRBJ2-5; 8 bases are shared with TRBD1. The length of the CDR3 is 13 residues. V lost 6 bases, J lost 2 bases, and 5 bases stayed unmatched. Looked up from germline, CDR1 is SQVTM and CDR2 is ANQGSEA. The CDR3: CSVPTGAQETQYF. The CDR3 DNA sequence: TGCAGCGTGCCGACAGGGGCTCAAGAGACCCAGTACTTC. The full variable domain, rest sourced from reference TRBV29-1 and TRBJ2-5, is SAVISQKPSRDICQRGTSLTIQCQVDSQVTMMFWYRQQPGQSLTLIATANQGSEATYESGFVIDKFPISRPNLTFSTLTVSNMSPEDSSIYLCSVPTGAQETQYFGPGTRLLVL.

J is TRBJ2-7 and V is TRBV7-8, with 7 bases identical to TRBD1. Losses at the gene ends were 5 bases for V and 7 bases for J; bases not matched to a gene: 8. Germline loops: CDR1 SGHVS, CDR2 FQNEAQ. The CDR3 is 13 amino acids. Written as DNA, the CDR3 is TGTGCCAGCAGCAAGGGGGCCGGGGATGAGCAGTACTTC. Protein product: CASSKGAGDEQYF.

Only a few counts were recorded for this clone. This chain connects TRBV6-5 to TRBJ2-2, with TRBD2 matching 13 bases. Germline assignment: CDR1 MNHEY and CDR2 SVGAGI. The CDR3 consists of 15 residues. V lost 5 bases to trimming and J lost 5 bases; unmatched junction nucleotides: 2. CDR3 protein: CASSTGLAGTGELFF. The CDR3 DNA is TGTGCCAGCAGTACGGGACTAGCGGGAACCGGGGAGCTGTTTTTT.

This chain uses TRBV28 with TRBJ1-2; D gene unclear. Germline lookup yields CDR1 MDHEN and CDR2 SYDVKM. V was shortened by 3 bases and J by 4 bases, with 15 bases between the two germline ends. The CDR3 covers 15 residues. The CDR3 DNA sequence: TGTGCCAGCAGTTTGGCGTCGCGGGAATCCTATGGCTACACCTTC. Protein: CASSLASRESYGYTF.

This sequence joins TRBV4-2 and TRBJ2-2; 7 bases fit TRBD1. CDR1 and CDR2 (germline): LGHNA, YNFKEQ. The CDR3 totals 18 residues. V lost 6 bases to trimming and J lost 3 bases; unmatched junction nucleotides: 16. CDR3 DNA: TGTGCCAGCAGTCACGATACAGGGGCTGCTGAGCACACCGGGGAGCTGTTTTTT. Protein sequence: CASSHDTGAAEHTGELFF.

The rearrangement joins TRBV4-2 to TRBJ2-1, with a tentative D call TRBD1 (6 bases). The CDR3 is 17 amino acids. Deletions cut 4 bases from V and 0 bases from J, with 16 bases between. Germline V gene lookup returns CDR1 LGHNA and CDR2 YNFKEQ. CDR3 sequence (DNA): TGTGCCAGCAGCCTCCTAGGACAGTCTAGCTCCTACAATGAGCAGTTCTTC. It specifies CASSLLGQSSSYNEQFF.

This clone was observed once. The V gene is TRBV4-3, the J gene TRBJ2-2; D may be TRBD1 (6 bases). Trimming stripped 0 bases from V and 1 base from J, with 9 bases between. From germline, CDR1 is LGHNA and CDR2 YSLEER. The CDR3 has 16 amino acids. The CDR3 DNA reads TGCGCCAGCAGCCAAGAAACAGGGATGAACACCGGGGAGCTGTTTTTT. Translated, it gives CASSQETGMNTGELFF.

V and J are TRBV2 and TRBJ2-1; D might be TRBD2 (5 bases). CDR1 SNHLY and CDR2 FYNNEI come from the germline V gene. The CDR3 runs 17 residues. The V gene lost 6 bases and the J gene lost 0 bases, with 18 bases spanning the gap. The CDR3 protein is CASSPTLDWSSYNEQFF. The DNA of the CDR3 is TGTGCCAGCAGCCCCACCCTGGACTGGAGCTCCTACAATGAGCAGTTCTTC.

CDR3 in DNA: TGTGCCAGTAGTATAGGAGAGGACTATGGCTACACCTTC. The encoded protein is CASSIGEDYGYTF. The V gene is TRBV19, the J gene TRBJ1-2; D is uncertain. CDR3 length: 13 amino acids. Germline CDR1 is LNHDA and CDR2 is SQIVND (reference sequence). V was cut by 1 base and J by 3 bases, with 6 bases left in between.